These T cell receptor beta chains were read from a single sample in a study of blood T cell repertoires in COVID-19. Method: immunoSEQ multiplex PCR; TCRdb's copy keeps in-frame clones and lacks some. The profile covers about 210,000 clones, with around 92% appearing a single time and roughly 1.2% taken by the ten largest. The sample consisted of peripheral blood. The origin of the receptors is a man aged 30 to 39 with acute or convalescent COVID-19. The CDR3 runs from the conserved cysteine through the conserved F or W. Each record gives: V gene, clone size, J gene, D gene, CDR3 length, CDR3 DNA, CDR3 protein. A D gene is named only where the DNA matches it firmly. Size is stated for part of the rows, as once, few or many counts, or as a class when the clone is expanded.

TRBV2	-	TRBJ1-2	-	13	TGTGCCAGCAGTGAAGGGACTATATATGGCTACACCTTC	CASSEGTIYGYTF
TRBV6-1	-	TRBJ1-5	TRBD1	18	TGTGCCAGCAGTGAAAATTCCGGGACAGGGAAGTATGGACAGCCCCAGCATTTT	CASSENSGTGKYGQPQHF
TRBV19	-	TRBJ2-7	TRBD2	14	TGTGCCACTAAAGTACTCTTTACTAGCGGCGAGCAGTACTTC	CATKVLFTSGEQYF
TRBV11-2	-	TRBJ2-7	TRBD1	15	TGTGCCAGCAGCGTGACAGGGGGAACCTTCTACGAGCAGTACTTC	CASSVTGGTFYEQYF
TRBV7-3	-	TRBJ2-3	TRBD2	15	TGTGCCAGCAGCGCGGGACTACTCAACACAGATACGCAGTATTTT	CASSAGLLNTDTQYF
TRBV5-1	-	TRBJ1-2	TRBD1	16	TGCGCCAGCAGCTTTGACAGGGTAAATTTCGGTGATGACTACACCTTC	CASSFDRVNFGDDYTF
TRBV7-3	-	TRBJ2-2	-	14	TGTGCCAGCAGCTCCGACTGGAACACCGGGGAGCTGTTTTTT	CASSSDWNTGELFF
TRBV18	-	TRBJ1-6	-	14	TGTGCCAGCTCACCAACAGGTCTCAATTCACCCCTCCACTTT	CASSPTGLNSPLHF
TRBV4-2	-	TRBJ2-7	TRBD1	15	TGTGCCAGCAGCCAAGAACGGAGGACAGGGCGCGAGCAGTACTTC	CASSQERRTGREQYF
TRBV10-3	-	TRBJ2-7	-	12	TGTGCCATCGGAGGGTCGTTCTACGAGCAGTACTTC	CAIGGSFYEQYF
TRBV24-1	-	TRBJ2-6	-	17	TGTGCCACCAGTGACCAAACAACAGGGTCTGGGGCCAACGTCCTGACTTTC	CATSDQTTGSGANVLTF
TRBV9	-	TRBJ2-1	TRBD2	15	TGTGCCAGCAGCCCCATAGCGGGAGGAGGCAATGAGCAGTTCTTC	CASSPIAGGGNEQFF
TRBV30	few	TRBJ1-6	-	13	TGTGCCTGGAGTGGCGGCAATAATTCACCCCTCCACTTT	CAWSGGNNSPLHF
TRBV28	-	TRBJ2-1	TRBD2	16	TGTGCCAGCAGTCCGGCTAGCGGGCGGTTATACAATGAGCAGTTCTTC	CASSPASGRLYNEQFF
TRBV29-1	-	TRBJ1-2	TRBD1	13	TGCAGCGTTGGGGGGGGACAGGTCTATGGCTACACCTTC	CSVGGGQVYGYTF
TRBV18	-	TRBJ2-2	-	15	TGTGCCAGCTCACCACGCTCTGAATTTAGAGGGGAGCTGTTTTTT	CASSPRSEFRGELFF
TRBV7-9	-	TRBJ2-3	-	16	TGTGCCAGCAGCCCATCATCAGGGGCAGGAGTCGATACGCAGTATTTT	CASSPSSGAGVDTQYF
TRBV28	-	TRBJ1-6	-	12	TGTGCCAGCACGACATATGGTAAACCCCTCCACTTT	CASTTYGKPLHF
TRBV5-1	-	TRBJ2-7	-	13	TGCGCCAGCAAGGGGGTGGGTGTCTACGAGCAGTACTTC	CASKGVGVYEQYF
TRBV5-6	-	TRBJ2-5	TRBD2	17	TGTGCCAGCAGCCCCCCGGGACTAGCGAGGTACCAAGAGACCCAGTACTTC	CASSPPGLARYQETQYF
TRBV5-8	-	TRBJ2-7	TRBD2	16	TGTGCCAGCAGCTTGGCCGGGACTAGTAGCGCCTACGAGCAGTACTTC	CASSLAGTSSAYEQYF
TRBV3-1/TRBV3-2	-	TRBJ1-2	-	16	TGTGCCAGCAGCCAAGATAAACAGGGCGCATACTATGGCTACACCTTC	CASSQDKQGAYYGYTF
TRBV9	-	TRBJ1-3	-	14	TGTGCCAGCAGCGTAGGTATCTCTGGAAACACCATATATTTT	CASSVGISGNTIYF
TRBV12-3/TRBV12-4	once	TRBJ2-5	TRBD1	13	TGTGCCAGCAATCGGGACAGGGCTGAGACCCAGTACTTC	CASNRDRAETQYF
TRBV7-9	-	TRBJ2-1	-	14	TGTGCCAGCAGCTTGCAGGGGCTGAACAATGAGCAGTTCTTC	CASSLQGLNNEQFF
TRBV28	many	TRBJ2-7	TRBD2	13	TGTGCCAGTAACCTAGCGGGGGACTACGAGCAGTACTTC	CASNLAGDYEQYF
TRBV4-2	-	TRBJ2-7	-	14	TGTGCCAGCAGCCAAGATCGGGCAGGGAACGAGCAGTACTTC	CASSQDRAGNEQYF
TRBV2	-	TRBJ2-6	TRBD1	17	TGTGCCAGCAGTGAAGAGGGGGCGGGTTCTGGGGCCAACGTCCTGACTTTC	CASSEEGAGSGANVLTF